Presented here are 15 T cell receptor beta chains from one specimen sequenced in a study of tumor-infiltrating lymphocytes in primary liver carcinoma. Researchers generated TCR beta cDNA from approximately 500 ng of total RNA, relying on a constant-region primer. Slightly modified ARM-PCR with three nested multiplex PCR rounds yielded TCR beta libraries. PCR rounds one and two used TRBV1-TRBV30 forward primers with a C-beta reverse primer for about 11 cycles each. From the multiplex PCR reads, TCRdb called clonotypes with MiXCR, one entry per CDR3 protein. The sample has 300,000 to 400,000 distinct CDR3 sequences, approximately 64% seen once. In addition to blood RNA drawn from unsorted whole blood, germline DNA was extracted. The sample consisted of peripheral blood. Every receptor here comes from a man aged 35-49 years with primary liver carcinoma and hepatitis B virus infection.

Regarding this clonotype: One base away lies a much larger clone, so this may be a sequencing read error. This chain joins TRBV10-3 and TRBJ1-4; perhaps TRBD1 as D (5 bases). The length of the CDR3 is 13 residues. From germline, CDR1 is ENHRY and CDR2 SYGVKD. The CDR3 nucleotides are TGTGCCATCAGTGGCAGGGAGGGTGAAAAACTGTCTTTT. Its translation: CAISGREGEKLSF.

A note on this clonotype: A junction boundary mismatches the germline segment, possibly from a read error. The V gene is TRBV4-3, the J gene TRBJ2-2; 9 bases line up with TRBD1. The germline V gene has CDR1 LGHNA and CDR2 YSLEER. The CDR3 covers 14 residues. DNA of the CDR3: TGCGCCAGAGGGGGACAGGGTCGGCCCGGGGAGCTATTTTTT. It encodes CARGGQGRPGELFF.

This clonotype appeared many times. The chain recombines TRBV6-5 with TRBJ1-2; a weak D match, TRBD1 (5 bases). The CDR3 extends over 18 amino acids. Trimming cost V 9 bases and J 0 bases, with 26 bases left between them. Germline V CDR1 and CDR2: MNHEY, SVGAGI. CDR3 sequence reads: CASFSSPRGSRANYGYTF. CDR3 DNA sequence: TGTGCCAGTTTTTCCTCCCCCCGGGGGTCGCGGGCTAACTATGGCTACACCTTC.

About this clonotype itself: This clone may be a read error of a much larger clone one base away. This chain connects TRBV4-1 to TRBJ2-7; 9 positions match TRBD2. The germline V gene has CDR1 MGHRA and CDR2 YSYEKL. The CDR3 is 16 amino acids. DNA for the CDR3: TGCGCCAGCAGCCAAGATGGTAGCGGGAGAGGCCACGAGCGGTACTTC. Translated, it gives CASSQDGSGRGHERYF.

As concerns this clonotype: A much more abundant neighbour one base away suggests this may be a read error. J is TRBJ2-7 and V is TRBV6-1; the match to TRBD2 covers 7 bases. The CDR3 totals 15 residues. J lost 4 bases, V lost 4 bases, and 10 bases had no gene match. Germline V CDR1 and CDR2: MNHNS, SASEGT. The CDR3 nucleotides read TGTGCCAGCAGTGTTCTCCCCCTGGGGGGGTACGAGCAGTACTTC. Its protein product is CASSVLPLGGYEQYF.

This rearrangement joins TRBV28 to TRBJ2-1, with D possibly matching TRBD1 (5 bases). Trimming took 5 bases from V and 1 from J, leaving 9 bases between them. CDR1 and CDR2 (germline): MDHEN, SYDVKM. The CDR3 is 14 residues long. CDR3 coding DNA: TGTGCCAGCAGTGTGACAGAGTCCTACAATGAGCAGTTCTTC. This sequence encodes CASSVTESYNEQFF.

The table lists this clonotype with a few counts. The junction departs from germline at one end; a sequencing error may be responsible. The chain carries TRBV4-1 and TRBJ2-2; maybe TRBD2 (5 bases). The CDR3 length is 14 residues. The germline CDR1 and CDR2 sequences are MGHRA and YSYEKL. CDR3 nucleotide sequence: TGCGCCAGCAGCTTGATAGGGAACACCGGGGAGCTGGTTTTT. Translation gives CASSLIGNTGELVF.

Concerning this clonotype: A read error may explain this, as a much larger clone is one base away. V is TRBV12-3 or TRBV12-4 and J is TRBJ2-3, with 11 bases fitting TRBD2. The CDR3 extends over 16 amino acids. The CDR3 region is CTSTYPTSGITDTQYF. DNA of the CDR3: TGTACCAGCACCTATCCGACTAGCGGGATCACAGATACGCAGTATTTT.

The chain combines TRBV7-3 with TRBJ2-7, with 9 nucleotides matching TRBD1. Unmatched junction bases numbered 5, after V lost 5 bases and J lost 0 bases. Germline values: CDR1 SGHTA, CDR2 FQGTGA. The CDR3 length is 15 residues. CDR3 loop: CASSPQGQGSYEQYF. CDR3 in DNA: TGTGCCAGCAGCCCCCAGGGACAGGGCTCCTACGAGCAGTACTTC.

For this clonotype: Mismatch with germline at one junction end may stem from a read error. The chain employs TRBV5-1 and TRBJ2-3; maybe TRBD2 (6 bases). This CDR3 spans 16 amino acids. Germline V gives CDR1 SGHRS, CDR2 YFSETQ. The CDR3 protein is CPSSLVQLASTDTQYF. CDR3 in DNA: TGCCCCAGCAGCTTGGTCCAACTAGCTAGCACAGATACGCAGTATTTT.

Concerning this clonotype: A single base separates this from a much larger clone, so it may be a read error. CDR3 nucleotides: TGTGACAGCAGGGGGACAGGGGACGATCAGCCCCAGCATTTT. Residues: CDSRGTGDDQPQHF. The J gene is TRBJ1-5, the V gene TRBV12-3 or TRBV12-4; 10 bases match TRBD1. The CDR3 is made up of 14 amino acids.

The V gene is TRBV14, the J gene TRBJ1-6, with D unclear. The CDR3 contains 13 residues. CDR1 SGHDN and CDR2 FVKESK come from the germline V gene. Deletions cut 1 base from V and 9 bases from J, with 7 bases between. As DNA, the CDR3 is TGTGCCAGCAGCCAAGTCCCCTCTTCACCCCTCCACTTT. This gives the protein CASSQVPSSPLHF.

This clonotype has just one count. Mismatch with germline at one junction end may stem from a read error. The V and J genes are TRBV11-2 and TRBJ2-1; D gene ambiguous. The V gene's germline CDR1 is SGHAT and CDR2 FQNNGV. The length of the CDR3 is 13 residues. The CDR3 loop reads CAGSLMAINERFF. The CDR3 region has the DNA TGTGCCGGTAGCTTAATGGCTATCAATGAGCGGTTCTTC.

This clonotype was found once. A much larger clone sits a single nucleotide away, making a read error possible. The V and J genes are TRBV29-1 and TRBJ2-3, with D perhaps assigned TRBD1 or TRBD2 (5 bases each). The CDR3 is 12 amino acids. Germline lookup yields CDR1 SQVTM and CDR2 ANQGSEA. The ends were cut back, 4 bases at V and 8 bases at J, with 13 bases in the middle. CDR3 sequence reads: CSVGGNSGTQYF. The CDR3 nucleotides read TGCAGCGTTGGGGGGAACTCGGGTACGCAGTATTTT.

Concerning this clonotype itself: A read error may be the cause here, since a much bigger clone is one base away. This chain uses TRBV10-3 with TRBJ2-7, with 10 positions matching TRBD2. The CDR3 totals 13 residues. The germline V gene has CDR1 ENHRY and CDR2 SYGVKD. The CDR3, as DNA: TGTACAGCGGGAGGGGTATCGGACGACGAGCAGTACTTC. Encoded protein: CTAGGVSDDEQYF.